A selection of T cell receptor beta chains follows, all from one sample in a study of glioma-infiltrating T cells. TCRdb redid the calling of the multiplex PCR reads with MiXCR, one entry per CDR3 protein. Here the sample spans over 120,000 distinct CDR3 sequences, 39% being singletons. The sample comprised glioma tissue, nonneoplastic brain tissue, or PBMCs (not recorded which). The source is a human donor with low-grade glioma or glioblastoma, undergoing nonglioma brain surgery, or in good health (not recorded which). Each CDR3 is given without its conserved first and last residue.

TRBV5-1	TRBJ2-6	ASSLDRRANVLT
TRBV6-1	TRBJ1-5	ASSPGIEQPQH
TRBV20-1	TRBJ2-1	SAKDLTYNEQF
TRBV6-2/TRBV6-3	TRBJ2-7	ASSYGMEGGEQY
TRBV7-2	TRBJ1-1	ASSLEGEGNTEAF
TRBV19	TRBJ1-5	ASSSRGLRNQPQH
TRBV15	TRBJ2-1	ATSRDAGVYNEQF
TRBV12-3/TRBV12-4	TRBJ1-5	ASSFLVDQPQH
TRBV20-1	TRBJ1-1	SARVGGSTEAF
TRBV24-1	TRBJ1-5	ATSPPGRDNQPQH
TRBV20-1	TRBJ2-1	SARVGFSYNEQF
TRBV15	TRBJ1-1	ATSSGGGGHEAF
TRBV4-1	TRBJ1-2	ASSQEMTGSVGYT
TRBV7-9	TRBJ2-1	ASSPHQLGTGVSNEQF
TRBV6-1	TRBJ2-7	ASRTDSYEQY
TRBV7-9	TRBJ1-3	ASSPGTGGNTIY
TRBV7-2	TRBJ2-5	ASSPLSGGLQETQY
TRBV6-6	TRBJ2-5	ASSYVGFQETQY
TRBV4-1	TRBJ1-6	ASSQSSGNNSPLH
TRBV20-1	TRBJ2-3	VAGGHGTDTQY
TRBV12-3/TRBV12-4	TRBJ2-3	ASSIRQTSTDTQY
TRBV7-2	TRBJ2-5	ASSLVSQGGQTQY
TRBV20-1	TRBJ1-5	SARVDRQPQH
TRBV28	TRBJ2-4	ASSPQLAGRKNIQY
TRBV15	TRBJ2-1	ATISRTGSSNEQF
TRBV7-9	TRBJ2-1	ASSLALGQGHEQF
TRBV18	TRBJ2-7	ASSPPLAGAYEQY
TRBV20-1	TRBJ1-1	SANGPLPEAF
TRBV20-1	TRBJ1-1	SARDAERFEAF
TRBV27	TRBJ2-1	ASSQGVGPVTYNEQF
TRBV4-2	TRBJ2-2	ASSQGGGELF
TRBV2	TRBJ2-7	ASTTDIYEQY
TRBV6-6	TRBJ1-1	ASSYWEGGNTEAF
TRBV24-1	TRBJ1-5	ATSDTHRGHNQPQH
TRBV20-1	TRBJ2-3	SAGSGGNTDTQY
TRBV3-1	TRBJ1-1	ASSPNDRATEAF
TRBV20-1	TRBJ2-5	SARFSGVRETQY
TRBV12-5	TRBJ2-5	ASGSGQEETQY
TRBV19	TRBJ2-3	ASSLWGKVDTQY
TRBV10-1	TRBJ2-1	ASSEETRQGAQF
TRBV20-1	TRBJ1-5	SARGQLSNQPQH
TRBV20-1	TRBJ2-5	SARTGEETQY
TRBV6-2/TRBV6-3	TRBJ1-6	ASSVGSLNSPLH
TRBV6-6	TRBJ1-5	ASSYSTSSNQPQH